The 6 T cell receptor beta chains below were found in one sample sequenced in a study of T cells in Graves' hyperthyroidism and ophthalmopathy. Amplification yielded TCR beta CDR3 regions, with RNA transcripts as the source. First-round RT-PCR with HTBI primers amplified the TCR CDR3 region. Each CDR3 protein gets one entry after TCRdb re-called the multiplex PCR reads with MiXCR. The repertoire holds 300,000 or so distinct CDR3 sequences, 15% to 20% seen once, with 49% in the top ten. Sequenced: blood. The receptors come from a woman aged 50 to 60 with Graves' hyperthyroidism.

This clonotype has ten or more counts. V gene TRBV7-3 combines with J gene TRBJ2-3, with D possibly matching TRBD2 (5 bases). This CDR3 has 17 residues. V lost 5 bases and J 2 bases, leaving 20 bases between the germline ends. Germline-derived CDR1 and CDR2 are SGHTA and FQGTGA. The CDR3 nucleotides are TGTGCCAGCAGCCCCGGAAGGGCAGCGGACGTCACAGATACGCAGTATTTT. Its translation is CASSPGRAADVTDTQYF.

Many counts were recorded for this clonotype. V usage is TRBV11-2 and J usage is TRBJ2-7; tentatively, D is TRBD2 (5 bases). The germline CDR1 and CDR2 sequences are SGHAT and FQNNGV. The CDR3 length is 13 residues. Trimming shortened V by 4 bases and J by 5 bases, and 12 bases separated the two germline ends. For the CDR3, the DNA is TGTGCCAGCAGCTCGGGGATTAGCGACGAGCAGTACGTC. Translated, it gives CASSSGISDEQYV.

This clonotype was seen only a few times. This chain connects TRBV7-6 to TRBJ1-1, with 7 bases lining up with TRBD1. This CDR3 spans 13 amino acids. With V trimmed by 1 base and J by 10 bases, 6 bases remained unmatched. Germline CDR1 and CDR2: SGHVS and FNYEAQ. The CDR3 DNA is TGTGCCAGCAGCTTAGGACAGACAGGGACAGCTTTCTTT. Protein sequence: CASSLGQTGTAFF.

This clonotype was observed at least ten times. The V call is TRBV2, the J call TRBJ2-1; D not resolved. CDR3 length: 14 amino acids. V was pared by 9 bases and J by 4 bases, with 16 bases between. The germline V gene encodes CDR1 SNHLY and CDR2 FYNNEI. The CDR3 here is CARTSETDYNEQFF. DNA of the CDR3: TGTGCCAGGACGAGCGAGACGGATTACAATGAGCAGTTCTTC. Combining the CDR3 with reference TRBV2 and TRBJ2-1 gives the whole variable domain EPEVTQTPSHQVTQMGQEVILRCVPISNHLYFYWYRQILGQKVEFLVSFYNNEISEKSEIFDDQFSVERPDGSNFTLKIRSTKLEDSAMYFCARTSETDYNEQFFGPGTRLTVL.

This clonotype has at least ten counts. The chain has TRBV5-1 and TRBJ2-4; D may be TRBD1 (5 bases). The length of the CDR3 is 12 residues. Germline assignment: CDR1 SGHRS and CDR2 YFSETQ. V was cut by 5 bases and J by 8 bases, with 11 bases left in between. The CDR3 DNA is TGCGCCAGCAGAGGGGATGGGGACATTCAGTACTTC. Translated: CASRGDGDIQYF.

This sequence joins TRBV9 and TRBJ2-1; 9 bases are shared with TRBD2. CDR3 length equals 14 residues. J lost 5 bases, V lost 3 bases, and 3 bases had no gene match. Germline V CDR1 and CDR2: SGDLS, YYNGEE. The CDR3, as DNA: TGTGCCAGCAGCGCGAGGACTAGCGACAATGAGCAGTTCTTC. Residues: CASSARTSDNEQFF.